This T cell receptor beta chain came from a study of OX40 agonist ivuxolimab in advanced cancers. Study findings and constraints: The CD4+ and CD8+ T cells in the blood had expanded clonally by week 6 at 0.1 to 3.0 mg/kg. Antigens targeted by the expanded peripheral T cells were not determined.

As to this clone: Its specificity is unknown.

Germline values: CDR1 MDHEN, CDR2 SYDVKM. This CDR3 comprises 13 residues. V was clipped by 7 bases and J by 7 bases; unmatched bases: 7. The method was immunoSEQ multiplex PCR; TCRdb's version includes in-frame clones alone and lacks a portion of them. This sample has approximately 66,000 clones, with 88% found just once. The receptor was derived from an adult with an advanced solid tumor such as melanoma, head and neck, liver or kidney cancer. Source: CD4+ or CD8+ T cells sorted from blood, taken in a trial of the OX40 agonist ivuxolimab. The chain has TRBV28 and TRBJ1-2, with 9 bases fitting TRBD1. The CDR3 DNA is TGTGCCAGCACCCAACAGGGGGCGCTTGGCTACACCTTC. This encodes CASTQQGALGYTF.